These T cell receptor beta chains were read from a single sample in a study of immune characterization of retroperitoneal liposarcoma. TCRdb reprocessed the PCR reads via MiXCR and lists one record per CDR3 protein. In the table there are some 3,000 distinct CDR3 sequences, around half of which are singletons. The sequencing input was tumor tissue. The receptors were gathered from a male donor with retroperitoneal liposarcoma. CDR3s include the opening cysteine and the closing phenylalanine or tryptophan. D genes are given only for firm matches. The size field is filled for only some rows; it gives once, few, many or a size class.

j_call | d_call | clone_size | v_call | cdr3_nt | cdr3_aa
TRBJ2-5 | - | - | TRBV10-2 | TGCGCCAGCAGTGGTCTAGCCATCCAAGAGACCCAGTACTTC | CASSGLAIQETQYF
TRBJ1-2 | - | few | TRBV6-1 | TGTGCCAGCAGTCCTCAATTTAACTATGGCTACACCTTC | CASSPQFNYGYTF
TRBJ1-4 | - | - | TRBV6-1 | TGTGCCAGCAGTCCGACAGGTCCAAATGAAAAACTGTTTTTT | CASSPTGPNEKLFF
TRBJ2-3 | TRBD2 | - | TRBV27 | TGTGCCAGCAGTCCCCCCGGGACTAGCGGGATCAATGATACGCAGTATTTT | CASSPPGTSGINDTQYF
TRBJ2-5 | - | - | TRBV7-6 | TGTGCTAGCAGCCTGGACTCACAAGAGACCCAGTACTTC | CASSLDSQETQYF
TRBJ2-7 | - | - | TRBV6-1 | TGTGCCAGCAGTGAAGATGCAGGGGGAGGCTACGAGCAGTACTTC | CASSEDAGGGYEQYF
TRBJ2-1 | - | - | TRBV19 | TGTGCCAGTAGTCTTTCGGGCCGGGGGTACAATGAGCAGTTCTTC | CASSLSGRGYNEQFF
TRBJ2-7 | TRBD2 | - | TRBV6-6 | TGTGCCAGCAGTTACCGACGGGGAGGGAGCTACGAGCAGTACTTC | CASSYRRGGSYEQYF
TRBJ2-3 | TRBD1 | few | TRBV6-1 | TGTGCCAGCGGCGACAGGGGGAATACGCAGTATTTT | CASGDRGNTQYF
TRBJ2-5 | - | - | TRBV5-1 | TGCGCCAGCGGGGTAGGGGAAGAGACCCAGTACTTC | CASGVGEETQYF
TRBJ2-1 | TRBD1 | - | TRBV12-3/TRBV12-4 | TGTGCCAGCAGTTTAGCGGGACAGGGGTACAATGAGCAGTTCTTC | CASSLAGQGYNEQFF
TRBJ2-3 | TRBD2 | - | TRBV7-8 | TGTGCCAGCAGCTTAGGGGGAGCGGGAGCCACAGATACGCAGTATTTT | CASSLGGAGATDTQYF
TRBJ2-7 | - | - | TRBV6-1 | TGTGCCAGCAGTCGGGCTGGGAACGAGCAGTACTTC | CASSRAGNEQYF
TRBJ1-1 | - | few | TRBV6-1 | TGTGCCAGCACCGAAGCACGGGGACGGAGTCCTATCTTT | CASTEARGRSPIF
TRBJ2-7 | TRBD1 | - | TRBV12-3/TRBV12-4 | TGTGCCAGCAGCCCGACGGACAGGTCATCCTACAATGAGCAGTACTTC | CASSPTDRSSYNEQYF
TRBJ2-1 | TRBD1 | - | TRBV12-3/TRBV12-4 | TGTGCCAGCGGAGTGACAGGACAGGCGCCTGAGCAGTTCTTC | CASGVTGQAPEQFF
TRBJ2-1 | - | few | TRBV7-6 | TGTGCCAGCAGCCCCACGGCGAGAACTGAGGAGCAGTTCTTC | CASSPTARTEEQFF
TRBJ2-7 | - | - | TRBV5-4 | TGTGCCAGCAGCTTGGGTGGGGACTCCTACGAGCAGTACTTC | CASSLGGDSYEQYF
TRBJ2-1 | - | medium-sized | TRBV6-1 | TGTGCCAGCAGTGAAATAACCGCATGGGAGTTCTTC | CASSEITAWEFF
TRBJ2-3 | - | large | TRBV7-2 | TGTGCCAGCAGCATACACACAGATACGCAGTATTTT | CASSIHTDTQYF
TRBJ2-7 | TRBD2 | - | TRBV6-1 | TGTGCCAGCAGCGGACTAGCGGGGCTCAATGAGCAGTACTTC | CASSGLAGLNEQYF
TRBJ2-5 | TRBD2 | large | TRBV7-2 | TGTGCCAGCAGCGACGTAGCGGGAGGGCTTCAAGGAGAGACCCAGTACTTC | CASSDVAGGLQGETQYF
TRBJ1-1 | - | - | TRBV6-1 | TGTGCCAGCAGTGAAGGAGGCAGTCGAACTGAAGCTTTCTTT | CASSEGGSRTEAFF
TRBJ2-6 | - | few | TRBV6-1 | TGTGCCAGCAGTGAAGCCTCTGGGGCCAACGTCCTGACTTTC | CASSEASGANVLTF
TRBJ2-1 | TRBD2 | - | TRBV12-3/TRBV12-4 | TGTGCCAGCAGTTCCTTAGCGGGATATTACAATGAGCAGTTCTTC | CASSSLAGYYNEQFF
TRBJ2-5 | TRBD2 | few | TRBV4-1 | TGCGCCAGCAGCCAAGAAGGAGCCCAGACGCGGGAGCAGTACTTC | CASSQEGAQTREQYF
TRBJ2-2 | - | - | TRBV4-1 | TGCGCCAGCAGCCAAGAGATCCCCGTCTTGTACACCGGGGAGCTGTTTTTT | CASSQEIPVLYTGELFF
TRBJ2-7 | TRBD1 | - | TRBV11-1 | TGTGCCAGCAGCACAAGGGACAGGGGAAATGAGCAGTACTTC | CASSTRDRGNEQYF
TRBJ2-3 | - | few | TRBV6-1 | TGTGCCAGCAGTGTGAGGAGGATGGATACGCAGTATTTT | CASSVRRMDTQYF
TRBJ1-6 | - | - | TRBV6-1 | TGTGCCAGCGGGCAGGGTGATTCACCCCTCCACTTT | CASGQGDSPLHF
TRBJ2-7 | - | - | TRBV27 | TGTGCCAGCAGTTTTTACGGGTCCTCCTACAATGAGCAGTACTTC | CASSFYGSSYNEQYF
TRBJ1-1 | TRBD1 | - | TRBV27 | TGTGCCAGCAGGCGACAGGGAAGGACTGAAGCTTTCTTT | CASRRQGRTEAFF
TRBJ2-1 | - | few | TRBV6-1 | TGTGCCAGCAGTCAGGCCCTGAGGAACGAGCAGTTCTTC | CASSQALRNEQFF
TRBJ2-6 | - | - | TRBV11-3 | TGTGCCAGCAGCTCTGGGGCCAACGTCCTGACTTTC | CASSSGANVLTF
TRBJ2-3 | TRBD2 | few | TRBV6-1 | TGTGCCAGCAGCCCCCTAGCGGGAGAGCCAGATACGCAGTATTTT | CASSPLAGEPDTQYF
TRBJ2-3 | TRBD2 | - | TRBV7-8 | TGTGCCAGCAGCCCGAGGACTAGCGGGCTCACAGATACGCAGTATTTT | CASSPRTSGLTDTQYF
TRBJ2-7 | TRBD2 | few | TRBV12-3/TRBV12-4 | TGTGCCAGCAGGAGGACTAGCGGGAGCTCCTACAATGAGCAGTACTTC | CASRRTSGSSYNEQYF
TRBJ2-1 | - | few | TRBV11-2 | TGTGCCAGCAGCTTAGAGGGAGCTTCCTACAATGAGCAGTTCTTC | CASSLEGASYNEQFF
TRBJ2-5 | TRBD2 | - | TRBV7-2 | TGTGCCAGCAGCTTATACCCTAGCGGGAGAGAGACCCAGTACTTC | CASSLYPSGRETQYF
TRBJ2-5 | - | medium-sized | TRBV27 | TGTGCCAGCAGTTTATTACCGGGGACACAAGAGACCCAGTACTTC | CASSLLPGTQETQYF
TRBJ2-7 | - | medium-sized | TRBV6-1 | TGTGCCAGCAGTAAGGCACAGGGTGAGCAGTACTTC | CASSKAQGEQYF
TRBJ2-2 | TRBD1 | - | TRBV12-3/TRBV12-4 | TGTGCCAGCAGTTTTTGGGACAGGGCAGGCGCCGGGGAGCTGTTTTTT | CASSFWDRAGAGELFF
TRBJ2-2 | TRBD2 | - | TRBV6-8 | TGTGCCAGCAGTCTTGGGGAGGGACTGTTGTCTGGGGAGCTGTTTTTT | CASSLGEGLLSGELFF
TRBJ2-3 | TRBD2 | - | TRBV6-1 | TGTGCCAGCAGTTCGGGACTAGCCACAGATACGCAGTATTTT | CASSSGLATDTQYF
TRBJ1-2 | TRBD1 | - | TRBV6-6 | TGTGCCAGCAGTTACCCAGGGGGCATGGATGGCTACACCTTC | CASSYPGGMDGYTF
TRBJ2-7 | TRBD2 | few | TRBV27 | TGTGCCACCAGCCCATCTAGCGGGAGCTCCTACGAGCAGTACTTC | CATSPSSGSSYEQYF
TRBJ2-1 | TRBD1 | few | TRBV28 | TGTGCCAGCAGTCCACAGGGGCCTATTTACAATGAGCAGTTCTTC | CASSPQGPIYNEQFF
TRBJ2-1 | TRBD1 | - | TRBV6-1 | TGTGCCAGCAGTCCGGGACAGGACATGAATGAGCAGTTCTTC | CASSPGQDMNEQFF
TRBJ1-3 | TRBD1 | - | TRBV6-1 | TGTGCCAGCAGGTCGACAGGGGAATGGGGAAACACCATATATTTT | CASRSTGEWGNTIYF
TRBJ2-7 | TRBD2 | - | TRBV6-1 | TGTGCCAGCAGCTCCGAGCGGGAGGGCTACGAGCAGTACTTC | CASSSEREGYEQYF
TRBJ2-1 | - | - | TRBV11-2 | TGTGCCAGCAGCTTAGTCCCGGGACTCCTAGGAGGGAATGAGCAGTTCTTC | CASSLVPGLLGGNEQFF
TRBJ2-7 | TRBD2 | - | TRBV27 | TGTGCCAGCAGTTGGGCGGGAGCTACCGAGCAGTATTTC | CASSWAGATEQYF
TRBJ2-5 | - | - | TRBV6-1 | TGTGCCAGCAGTGAATCTCCACTAGCCCCACAAGAGACCCAGTACTTC | CASSESPLAPQETQYF
TRBJ2-7 | - | - | TRBV4-1 | TGCGCCAGCAGCCTATCTCTCTCCTACGAGCAGTACTTC | CASSLSLSYEQYF
TRBJ2-1 | TRBD2 | few | TRBV7-6 | TGTGCCAGCAGCTTAGGGGGACTAGCGGGCTACTACAATGAGCAGTTCTTC | CASSLGGLAGYYNEQFF
TRBJ2-1 | - | - | TRBV7-2 | TGTGCCAGCAACCTGCTCAGCTCCCAAGAGACCCAGTTCTTC | CASNLLSSQETQFF
TRBJ2-3 | - | - | TRBV7-8 | TGTGCCAGCAGCTTTGACGGGGGACACACAGATACGCAGTATTTT | CASSFDGGHTDTQYF
TRBJ2-5 | TRBD2 | large | TRBV7-2 | TGTGCCAGCAGCTTAGGAGGGTGGCGGGGGGGCCAAGAGACCCAGTACTTC | CASSLGGWRGGQETQYF
TRBJ2-1 | TRBD2 | few | TRBV27 | TGTGCCAGCAGCGCCGGGACTAGTCACAATGAGCAGTTCTTC | CASSAGTSHNEQFF
TRBJ2-1 | - | medium-sized | TRBV5-4 | TGTGCCAGCAGCTTGGGGCCCTGGGTCGAAGAGCAGTTCTTC | CASSLGPWVEEQFF